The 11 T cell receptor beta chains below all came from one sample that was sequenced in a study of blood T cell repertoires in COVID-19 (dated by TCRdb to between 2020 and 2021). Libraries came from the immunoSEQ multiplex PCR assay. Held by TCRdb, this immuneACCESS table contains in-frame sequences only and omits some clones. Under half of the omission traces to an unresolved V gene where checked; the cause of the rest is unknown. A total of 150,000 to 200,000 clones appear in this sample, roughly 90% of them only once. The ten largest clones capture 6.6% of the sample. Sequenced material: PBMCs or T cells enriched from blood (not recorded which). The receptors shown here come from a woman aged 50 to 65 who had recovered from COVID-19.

Here the CDR3 reads CASSVAPDRGGNTIYF. CDR3 nucleotide sequence: TGTGCCAGCAGCGTAGCTCCCGACAGGGGTGGAAACACCATATATTTT. J is TRBJ1-3 and V is TRBV9; 8 bases map to TRBD1. V shed 0 bases and J 3 bases; nucleotides not matched to a gene: 5. In germline, CDR1 is SGDLS, CDR2 YYNGEE. CDR3 length: 16 amino acids.

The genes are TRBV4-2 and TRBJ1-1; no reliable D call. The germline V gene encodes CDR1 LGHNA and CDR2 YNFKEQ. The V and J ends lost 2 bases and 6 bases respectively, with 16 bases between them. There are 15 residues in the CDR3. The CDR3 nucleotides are TGTGCCAGCAGCCAACCTGAGATGGTAAGCGCTGAAGCTTTCTTT. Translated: CASSQPEMVSAEAFF.

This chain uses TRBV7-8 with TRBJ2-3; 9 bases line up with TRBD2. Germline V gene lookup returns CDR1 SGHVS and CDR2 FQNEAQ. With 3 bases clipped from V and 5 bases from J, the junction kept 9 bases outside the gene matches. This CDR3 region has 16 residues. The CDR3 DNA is TGTGCCAGCAGCTTCCGGAGAGCGGGGGGCGTAGATACGCAGTATTTT. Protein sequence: CASSFRRAGGVDTQYF. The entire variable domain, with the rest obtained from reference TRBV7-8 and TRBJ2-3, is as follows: GAGVSQSPRYKVAKRGQDVALRCDPISGHVSLFWYQQALGQGPEFLTYFQNEAQLDKSGLPSDRFFAERPEGSVSTLKIQRTQQEDSAVYLCASSFRRAGGVDTQYFGPGTRLTVL.

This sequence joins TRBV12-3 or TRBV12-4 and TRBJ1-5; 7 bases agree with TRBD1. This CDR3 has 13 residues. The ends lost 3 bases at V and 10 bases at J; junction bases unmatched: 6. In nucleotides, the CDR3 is TGTGCCAGCAGTTTCCGGGACAGTTCCCCCCAGCATTTT. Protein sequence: CASSFRDSSPQHF.

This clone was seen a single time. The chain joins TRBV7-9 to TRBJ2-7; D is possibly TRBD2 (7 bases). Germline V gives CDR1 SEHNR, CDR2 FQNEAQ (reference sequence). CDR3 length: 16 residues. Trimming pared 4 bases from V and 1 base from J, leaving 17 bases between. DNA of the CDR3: TGTGCCAGCAGCTCCGTGGGGGGGCTCGGATCCTACGAGCAGTACTTC. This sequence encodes CASSSVGGLGSYEQYF.

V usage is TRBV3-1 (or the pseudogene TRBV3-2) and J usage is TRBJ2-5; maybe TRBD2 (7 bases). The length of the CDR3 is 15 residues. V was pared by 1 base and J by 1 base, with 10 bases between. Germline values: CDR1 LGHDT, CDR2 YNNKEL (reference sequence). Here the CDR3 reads CASSQAGGTQETQYF. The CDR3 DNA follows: TGTGCCAGCAGCCAAGCGGGGGGCACCCAAGAGACCCAGTACTTC.

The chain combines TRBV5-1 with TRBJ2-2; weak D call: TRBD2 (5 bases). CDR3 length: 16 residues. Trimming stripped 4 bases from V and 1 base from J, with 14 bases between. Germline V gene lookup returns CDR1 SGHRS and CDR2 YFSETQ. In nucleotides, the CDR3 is TGCGCCAGCAGCCCGAGAGGGATGGGGAACACCGGGGAGCTGTTTTTT. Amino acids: CASSPRGMGNTGELFF.

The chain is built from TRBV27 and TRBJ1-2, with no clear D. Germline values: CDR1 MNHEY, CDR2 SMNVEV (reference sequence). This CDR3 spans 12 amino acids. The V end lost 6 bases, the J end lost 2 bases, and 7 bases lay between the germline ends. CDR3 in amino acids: CASRTYNYGYTF. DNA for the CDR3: TGTGCCAGCAGAACTTACAACTATGGCTACACCTTC.

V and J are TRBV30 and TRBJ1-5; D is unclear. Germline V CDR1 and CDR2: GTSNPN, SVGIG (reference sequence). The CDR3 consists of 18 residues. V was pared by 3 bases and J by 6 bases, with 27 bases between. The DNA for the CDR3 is TGTGCCTGGAGGGAACCGGGATTATTAATCCTCGGTGGTCAGCCCCAGCATTTT. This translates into CAWREPGLLILGGQPQHF.

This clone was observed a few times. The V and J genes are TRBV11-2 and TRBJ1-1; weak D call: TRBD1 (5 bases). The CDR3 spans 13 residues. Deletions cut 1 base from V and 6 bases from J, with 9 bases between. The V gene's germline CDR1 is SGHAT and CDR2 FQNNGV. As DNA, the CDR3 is TGTGCCAGCAGCTTAGCGCGGGGCCCTGAAGCTTTCTTT. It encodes CASSLARGPEAFF.

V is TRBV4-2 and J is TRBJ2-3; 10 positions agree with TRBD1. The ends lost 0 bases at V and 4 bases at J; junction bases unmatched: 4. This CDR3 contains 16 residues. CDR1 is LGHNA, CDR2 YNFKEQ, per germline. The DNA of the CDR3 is TGTGCCAGCAGCCAAGAGGACAGGGGGGGAGCAGATACGCAGTATTTT. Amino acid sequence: CASSQEDRGGADTQYF.